Listed below are T cell receptor beta chains from one sample, sequenced in a study of shared clonotypes between healthy human individuals. Using immunoSEQ multiplex PCR, the repertoire was profiled, and TCRdb retains in-frame clones only, with some absent. The sample contains about 700,000 clones, about 74% of which appear only once. The sample was memory CD4+ T cells sorted from blood. The receptors come from a woman in her 30s in good health. Both conserved end residues are part of each CDR3. The D gene is left open where the match is weak. Clone size is given for some rows only: seen once, a few or many times, or a class if the clone is expanded.

d_call,v_call,clone_size,j_call,cdr3_aa,cdr3_nt
NA,TRBV7-3,once,TRBJ1-1,CASSSRANTEAFF,TGTGCCAGCAGCTCCCGGGCGAACACTGAAGCTTTCTTT
NA,TRBV28,NA,TRBJ2-2,CASSWVSGELFF,TGTGCCAGCAGTTGGGTATCCGGGGAGCTGTTTTTT
NA,TRBV28,NA,TRBJ2-3,CASISGSSTDTQYF,TGTGCCAGCATCTCCGGGTCTAGCACAGATACGCAGTATTTT
TRBD2,TRBV11-2,NA,TRBJ2-1,CASCSGSGYNEQFF,TGTGCCAGCTGTAGCGGGAGTGGGTACAATGAGCAGTTCTTC
TRBD2,TRBV5-1,NA,TRBJ2-3,CASSYSGSGTDTQYF,TGCGCCAGCAGCTATAGCGGGAGCGGCACAGATACGCAGTATTTT
TRBD2,TRBV2,NA,TRBJ2-7,CASTERTSGGTQYF,TGTGCCAGCACCGAGCGGACTAGCGGGGGCACCCAGTACTTC
NA,TRBV19,NA,TRBJ1-1,CASSVVDSLNTEAFF,TGTGCCAGTAGTGTGGTCGACAGCCTGAACACTGAAGCTTTCTTT
NA,TRBV4-2,NA,TRBJ2-3,CASSQDAGLSTQYF,TGTGCCAGCAGCCAAGATGCGGGACTTAGTACGCAGTATTTT
TRBD1,TRBV2,NA,TRBJ2-5,CASISVGTGVQETQYF,TGTGCCAGCATTTCCGTCGGGACAGGGGTGCAAGAGACCCAGTACTTC
NA,TRBV29-1,NA,TRBJ1-2,CSASAGYGYTF,TGCAGCGCATCTGCGGGCTATGGCTACACCTTC
NA,TRBV18,NA,TRBJ2-3,CASSPRSSGNTDTQYF,TGTGCCAGCTCACCACGGAGTAGCGGTAACACAGATACGCAGTATTTT
NA,TRBV28,NA,TRBJ2-7,CASGQRQYEQYF,TGTGCCAGCGGACAGCGACAGTACGAGCAGTACTTC
TRBD2,TRBV4-1,NA,TRBJ2-1,CASSQPLRRGTYNEQFF,TGCGCCAGCAGCCAACCATTACGGCGGGGGACCTACAATGAGCAGTTCTTC
NA,TRBV5-4,many,TRBJ2-7,CASSSSSGQTYEQYF,TGTGCCAGCAGCTCCAGTAGTGGTCAGACCTACGAGCAGTACTTC
NA,TRBV7-9,once,TRBJ2-1,CASSTWGSNEQFF,TGTGCCAGCAGCACGTGGGGGTCCAATGAGCAGTTCTTC
NA,TRBV29-1,once,TRBJ2-7,CSVEVLRHTLYEQYF,TGCAGCGTTGAAGTCCTTAGACACACCCTCTACGAGCAGTACTTC
TRBD1,TRBV27,NA,TRBJ1-2,CASRSLYQGASGYTF,TGTGCCAGCAGAAGCCTTTACCAGGGGGCGAGTGGCTACACCTTC
TRBD1,TRBV28,NA,TRBJ2-3,CASSLGTELTDTQYF,TGTGCCAGCAGTTTGGGGACAGAACTCACAGATACGCAGTATTTT
NA,TRBV10-3,NA,TRBJ1-2,CAIGRRTDQLVSYTF,TGTGCCATCGGACGGAGGACCGACCAGCTAGTGAGCTACACCTTC
NA,TRBV10-3,NA,TRBJ1-1,CAISGDTEAFF,TGTGCCATCAGTGGGGACACTGAAGCTTTCTTT
TRBD1,TRBV28,NA,TRBJ1-2,CASITGWDRGLGYGYTF,TGTGCCAGCATTACTGGGTGGGACAGGGGGCTAGGGTATGGCTACACCTTC
NA,TRBV28,NA,TRBJ2-6,CASSIQIGVSGANVLTF,TGTGCCAGCAGTATCCAGATCGGGGTTTCTGGGGCCAACGTCCTGACTTTC
NA,TRBV19,NA,TRBJ1-1,CASSPTFVNTEAFF,TGTGCCAGTAGTCCGACATTTGTGAACACTGAAGCTTTCTTT
NA,TRBV19,NA,TRBJ1-5,CASSIDTRIGQPQHF,TGTGCCAGTAGTATAGATACGAGGATTGGGCAGCCCCAGCATTTT
TRBD2,TRBV7-9,NA,TRBJ2-1,CASSSTGTSDNHEQFF,TGTGCCAGCAGCTCGACCGGGACTAGCGACAATCATGAGCAGTTCTTC
NA,TRBV10-1,NA,TRBJ1-2,CASSGSGQDYGYTF,TGCGCCAGCAGTGGCTCCGGACAAGACTATGGCTACACCTTC
TRBD2,TRBV6-4,NA,TRBJ2-1,CASSRLAGGEKFF,TGTGCCAGCAGTCGGCTAGCGGGAGGAGAAAAGTTCTTC
TRBD2,TRBV7-9,few,TRBJ2-3,CASSLGFSGRLSTDTQYF,TGTGCCAGCAGCTTAGGCTTTAGCGGGAGACTCAGCACAGATACGCAGTATTTT
TRBD2,TRBV6-5,NA,TRBJ2-7,CASRWGLGNEQYF,TGTGCCAGCAGATGGGGACTAGGGAACGAGCAGTACTTC
NA,TRBV10-1,NA,TRBJ2-2,CASRPGDGELFF,TGCGCCAGCAGACCAGGAGACGGGGAGCTGTTTTTT
NA,TRBV27,NA,TRBJ1-5,CASQKQGFGNQPQHF,TGTGCCAGCCAAAAACAGGGATTTGGCAATCAGCCCCAGCATTTT
NA,TRBV5-1,NA,TRBJ1-2,CASSFGTDHGYTF,TGCGCCAGCAGCTTCGGGACGGATCATGGCTACACCTTC
TRBD2,TRBV28,NA,TRBJ2-1,CASSSGTSGRARNEQFF,TGTGCCAGCAGTTCCGGGACTAGCGGGAGGGCTCGTAATGAGCAGTTCTTC
NA,TRBV5-8,NA,TRBJ1-5,CASSFRAGNQPQHF,TGTGCCAGCAGCTTCAGGGCCGGCAATCAGCCCCAGCATTTT
NA,TRBV12-5,many,TRBJ2-3,CASGFRRVGRGASTDTQYF,TGTGCTAGTGGTTTTCGCCGCGTTGGGCGCGGGGCTAGCACAGATACGCAGTATTTT
TRBD2,TRBV6-5,NA,TRBJ2-5,CASTPAGEETQYF,TGTGCCAGCACCCCTGCGGGGGAAGAGACCCAGTACTTC
TRBD2,TRBV27,NA,TRBJ2-1,CASSRAGGSYNEQFF,TGTGCCAGCAGTCGAGCGGGAGGGTCCTACAATGAGCAGTTCTTC
NA,TRBV21-1,few,TRBJ2-7,CASSNKLSSYEQYF,TGTGCCAGCAGCAATAAGCTCAGCTCCTACGAGCAGTACTTC
NA,TRBV4-2,NA,TRBJ2-2,CASSQDKGGGTGELFF,TGTGCCAGCAGCCAAGATAAGGGCGGCGGAACCGGGGAGCTGTTTTTT
TRBD2,TRBV5-1,NA,TRBJ2-1,CASSRLAGTWNEQFF,TGCGCCAGCAGCCGCCTAGCGGGAACTTGGAATGAGCAGTTCTTC
NA,TRBV5-6,few,TRBJ2-7,CASSLVTAIYEQYF,TGTGCCAGCAGCTTGGTTACAGCCATCTACGAGCAGTACTTC
NA,TRBV4-1,once,TRBJ2-5,CASSQGRGETQYF,TGCGCCAGCAGCCAGGGCCGAGGGGAGACCCAGTACTTC
NA,TRBV2,NA,TRBJ2-4,CASSLRANIQYF,TGTGCCAGCAGTCTCAGGGCGAACATTCAGTACTTC
TRBD1,TRBV29-1,few,TRBJ1-2,CSGGQGTNYGYTF,TGCAGCGGAGGACAGGGGACTAACTATGGCTACACCTTC
NA,TRBV7-6,NA,TRBJ2-3,CASSLLAGAGGTDTQYF,TGTGCCAGCAGCTTGCTCGCGGGGGCGGGCGGGACAGATACGCAGTATTTT
NA,TRBV4-2,NA,TRBJ1-1,CASSQDPGTEAFF,TGTGCCAGCAGCCAAGATCCAGGGACTGAAGCTTTCTTT
TRBD1,TRBV7-9,many,TRBJ2-5,CASRPKGQGDQETQYF,TGTGCCAGCAGACCAAAAGGACAGGGCGACCAAGAGACCCAGTACTTC
TRBD1,TRBV10-3,NA,TRBJ2-2,CAINPGGSTGELFF,TGTGCCATCAATCCAGGGGGCTCCACCGGGGAGCTGTTTTTT
NA,TRBV5-3,NA,TRBJ1-3,CARSPTDHSGNTIYF,TGTGCCAGAAGCCCCACTGATCACTCTGGAAACACCATATATTTT
NA,TRBV5-6,NA,TRBJ1-5,CASRPPGVQPQHF,TGTGCCAGCAGGCCTCCTGGAGTTCAGCCCCAGCATTTT
TRBD2,TRBV27,NA,TRBJ2-7,CASSPGLAGDSYEQYF,TGTGCCAGCAGTCCGGGACTAGCGGGCGACTCCTACGAGCAGTACTTC
NA,TRBV7-3,many,TRBJ1-1,CASSSQGDTEAFF,TGTGCCAGCAGCTCGCAGGGTGACACTGAAGCTTTCTTT